This T cell receptor beta chain derives from a study of naive and memory T cell subsets. General study results and limits: In CD4 and CD8 cells, diversity dropped from naive through EMRA.

There are 14 residues in the CDR3. Germline trimming cut 1 base from V and 6 bases from J; bases unmatched to any gene: 3. The germline V gene encodes CDR1 SGHNT and CDR2 YENEEA. By frequency in the sample, this clonotype is medium-sized (0.01 to 0.1%). Antigen specificity is unknown. An equimolar mix of two oligonucleotides served as the beta constant-region primer for TRBC1 and TRBC2. One entry per CDR3 protein results from TCRdb running MiXCR on the UMI-ligation and nested PCR reads. Of tens of thousands of distinct CDR3 sequences in the sample, roughly 15% are singletons; the top ten hold 20% to 25%.

This sequence originates from a human donor in good health. The sequenced sample consisted of effector memory CD4+ T cells from blood. Subset indicated: effector memory, CD45RA- CD27-. V is TRBV11-3 and J is TRBJ2-1, with 7 positions matching TRBD2. This chain's CDR3 is CASSLAGTINEQFF. CDR3 in DNA: TGTGCCAGCAGCTTAGCCGGGACTATCAATGAGCAGTTCTTC.